The entry below describes one TCR beta chain. The antigen remains unidentified. CDR3 size: 14 residues. CDR1 is DFQATT, CDR2 SNEGSKA, per germline (reference sequence). The junction had 0 bases not matched to a gene; V was cut back by 3 bases and J by 2 bases. This specimen belongs to a study of early T cells in non-severe SARS-CoV-2 infection. The library protocol tagged individual cDNA molecules with unique molecular identifiers. TCRdb re-called the 5' RACE reads with MiXCR, one entry per CDR3 protein. Among 75,000 to 95,000 distinct CDR3 sequences listed, 15% to 20% were seen once. Study results and caveats: VDJdb matching favored anti-spike CD8 responses, missing private and CD4 specificities.

The receptor comes from an adult who was a healthcare worker with PCR-confirmed SARS-CoV-2 infection or an uninfected control (not recorded which). The chain carries TRBV20-1 and TRBJ2-7, with 14 positions matching TRBD2. Source: whole blood, taken at baseline. CDR3 residues: CSARGLAGAYEQYF. The CDR3 DNA reads TGCAGTGCTAGGGGACTAGCGGGGGCCTACGAGCAGTACTTC.